The T cell receptor beta chain under discussion was sequenced for a study of Ad26.COV2.S vaccination and SARS-CoV-2 variants. Study findings and constraints: In TCR breadth and depth analyses, total T cell responses may have been underestimated.

TCRdb keeps only in-frame clones here, not all; method: immunoSEQ multiplex PCR. The sample lists about 410,000 clones; around 93% were seen once. Treatment: 19 received Ad26.COV2.S at low or high dose, single or two shots; roughly 5 received placebo; per-sample allocation not given. Samples were taken on day 63 after the first vaccine or placebo injection. As for this clone: Antigen unknown.

J lost 2 bases, V lost 4 bases, and 2 bases had no gene match. CDR3 length equals 14 residues. Germline CDR1 and CDR2: MDHEN and SYDVKM. This specimen was peripheral blood, taken in a trial of Ad26.COV2.S vaccine versus placebo. The chain has TRBV28 and TRBJ2-5; 9 bases match TRBD2. This TCR derives from a person between 18 and 60 years old who received the Ad26.COV2.S COVID-19 vaccine or a placebo. The CDR3 sequence is CASSSTSGQETQYF. CDR3 coding DNA: TGTGCCAGCAGTTCCACTAGCGGGCAAGAGACCCAGTACTTC.